This T cell receptor (beta chain) derives from a study of technical replicates of blood from four donors. Per germline, CDR1 LNHDA and CDR2 SQIVND (reference sequence). CDR3 length: 12 amino acids. The V segment lost 4 bases and the J segment 10 bases; nucleotides outside the gene matches: 0. Assay used: immunoSEQ multiplex PCR; TCRdb lists only in-frame clones, some missing. This table has more than 80,000 clones, 95% to 97% appearing once. The sample consisted of T cells isolated from PBMCs. The clonotype comes from a human donor in good health. V and J are TRBV19 and TRBJ2-1; 11 bases are a match to TRBD2. DNA for the CDR3: TGTGCCAGTAGTACTAGCGGGGGGGAGCAGTTCTTC. Translation gives CASSTSGGEQFF. Combining the CDR3 with reference TRBV19 and TRBJ2-1 gives the whole variable domain DGGITQSPKYLFRKEGQNVTLSCEQNLNHDAMYWYRQDPGQGLRLIYYSQIVNDFQKGDIAEGYSVSREKKESFPLTVTSAQKNPTAFYLCASSTSGGEQFFGPGTRLTVL.